The 13 T cell receptor beta chains below come from one sample, sequenced in a study of shared clonotypes between healthy human individuals. Sequencing used immunoSEQ multiplex PCR; TCRdb keeps in-frame clones, though not all of them. The repertoire holds 300,000 to 400,000 clones, with approximately 74% as singletons. Sequenced input: memory CD4+ T cells sorted from blood. The sample's subset: CD45RA-negative fraction. The source of these receptors is a man in his thirties or forties in good health.

Turning to this clone: A read error likely explains this, since a far larger clone differs by one base. J is TRBJ2-1 and V is TRBV5-1, with D possibly being TRBD2 (6 bases). Trimming removed 2 bases at V and 6 bases at J, with 36 bases between. CDR3 length: 22 amino acids. Germline V gene lookup returns CDR1 SGHRS and CDR2 YFSETQ. CDR3 nucleotide sequence: TGCGCCAGCAGCTTCCCGCCCTTGCAAAAGATCGGGGGAACCCAACACTGCAATGAGCAGTTCTTC. Residues: CASSFPPLQKIGGTQHCNEQFF.

The genes are TRBV7-9 and TRBJ2-6; 13 bases are a match to TRBD2. Trimming at V came to 4 bases and at J to 1 base, leaving 4 bases not matched to a gene. The CDR3 has 18 residues. Germline CDR1 is SEHNR and CDR2 is FQNEAQ (reference sequence). As DNA, the CDR3 is TGTGCCAGCAGCTCCCGGACTAGCGGGAGATCTGGGGCCAACGTCCTGACTTTC. Translation gives CASSSRTSGRSGANVLTF.

This chain uses TRBV9 with TRBJ2-1; 11 bases agree with TRBD2. After removal of 3 bases from V and 1 base from J, the junction contained 12 bases not matched to a gene. Germline CDR1 reads SGDLS; CDR2 reads YYNGEE. The CDR3 extends over 19 amino acids. The CDR3 DNA follows: TGTGCCAGCAGCGCGGGACTAGCGGAAGGAGCAGGGTCCTACAATGAGCAGTTCTTC. Its protein is CASSAGLAEGAGSYNEQFF.

There are a few counts of this clone. The chain carries TRBV5-6 and TRBJ1-2; tentative D call: TRBD1 (5 bases). Trimming pared 0 bases from V and 5 bases from J, leaving 14 bases between. Looked up from germline, CDR1 is SGHDT and CDR2 is YYEEEE. This CDR3 region has 15 residues. As DNA, the CDR3 is TGTGCCAGCAGCTTGGGGGGCGGGGACCCATATGGCTACACCTTC. This sequence encodes CASSLGGGDPYGYTF. Filled out from reference TRBV5-6 and TRBJ1-2, the complete variable domain reads DAGVTQSPTHLIKTRGQQVTLRCSPKSGHDTVSWYQQALGQGPQFIFQYYEEEERQRGNFPDRFSGHQFPNYSSELNVNALLLGDSALYLCASSLGGGDPYGYTFGSGTRLTVV.

The chain joins TRBV28 to TRBJ2-7; possibly TRBD1 for D (5 bases). With 3 bases removed from V and 3 bases from J, the gap between germline ends came to 15 bases. Germline CDR1 reads MDHEN; CDR2 reads SYDVKM. The CDR3 is 15 residues long. The CDR3 DNA reads TGTGCCAGCAGTTTTTTGCAGGGTGCTTTCTACGAGCAGTACTTC. Its translation is CASSFLQGAFYEQYF.

The chain is built from TRBV5-4 and TRBJ2-7, with D uncertain. CDR1 SGHNT and CDR2 YYREEE come from the germline V gene (reference sequence). The CDR3 consists of 16 residues. Trimming shortened V by 4 bases and J by 5 bases, and 22 bases separated the two germline ends. The CDR3 here is CASSPWGLSIANEQYF. As DNA, the CDR3 is TGTGCCAGCAGCCCGTGGGGATTGAGTATCGCGAACGAGCAGTACTTC.

This clone has only a few counts. J is TRBJ2-1 and V is TRBV7-2; D uncertain. V was cut by 3 bases and J by 0 bases, with 3 bases left in between. From germline, CDR1 is SGHTA and CDR2 FQGNSA. The CDR3 is 13 amino acids. The CDR3 DNA follows: TGTGCCAGCAGCTTGAGCTCCTACAATGAGCAGTTCTTC. It specifies CASSLSSYNEQFF.

The chain uses TRBV5-6 and TRBJ2-4; maybe TRBD2 (5 bases). V lost 3 bases and J lost 0, with 7 bases in between. The germline V gene has CDR1 SGHDT and CDR2 YYEEEE. The CDR3 is made up of 14 amino acids. CDR3 nucleotide sequence: TGTGCCAGCAGCTCCGGACTAGCCAAAAACATTCAGTACTTC. It is translated as CASSSGLAKNIQYF.

The V and J genes are TRBV29-1 and TRBJ2-3, with a possible D match to TRBD2 (5 bases). Germline lookup yields CDR1 SQVTM and CDR2 ANQGSEA. Trimming took 7 bases from V and 6 from J, leaving 11 bases between them. The CDR3 consists of 11 residues. This CDR3 is CSGTTGDTQYF. The CDR3 DNA sequence: TGCAGCGGCACGACGGGGGATACGCAGTATTTT.

The chain employs TRBV27 and TRBJ2-3; a possible D gene is TRBD1 (5 bases). CDR1 MNHEY and CDR2 SMNVEV come from the germline V gene (reference sequence). The germline V and J ends were trimmed by 5 bases and 2 bases, with 26 bases remaining between them. The CDR3 extends over 19 amino acids. The chain's CDR3 is CASSPQNSWEQEYTDTQYF. The CDR3 bases are TGTGCCAGCAGTCCCCAAAATTCGTGGGAACAGGAGTACACAGATACGCAGTATTTT.

This clone was counted many times. This chain connects TRBV15 to TRBJ1-2; perhaps TRBD1 as D (6 bases). Between the trimmed V and J ends, which lost 4 bases and 8 bases, there was a span of 20 bases. The germline CDR1 and CDR2 sequences are LNHNV and YYDKDF (reference sequence). The CDR3 is 15 residues long. CDR3 nucleotides: TGTGCCACCAGCACCCGTCTAGGGGGACAAAGGGGCTACACCTTC. It is translated as CATSTRLGGQRGYTF.

This clone was seen only a few times. The V gene is TRBV27, the J gene TRBJ2-1, with TRBD2 matching over 14 bases. Looked up from germline, CDR1 is MNHEY and CDR2 is SMNVEV (reference sequence). This CDR3 comprises 17 residues. V shed 5 bases, J shed 6 bases, and the junction held 9 bases outside the gene matches. CDR3 nucleotide sequence: TGTGCCAGCAGTCCGAGGACTAGCGGGAGGAGTGCCAATGAGCAGTTCTTC. Translated: CASSPRTSGRSANEQFF.

The chain carries TRBV27 and TRBJ2-6; D is undetermined. V lost 8 bases, J lost 2 bases, and 7 bases lay in between. This CDR3 has 13 amino acids. Germline loops: CDR1 MNHEY, CDR2 SMNVEV (reference sequence). CDR3 sequence reads: CASRRAGANVLTF. The CDR3 nucleotides read TGTGCCAGCCGGAGAGCTGGGGCCAACGTCCTGACTTTC.